The rows below give T cell receptor beta chains drawn from one sample of a study of tumor-infiltrating lymphocytes in localized non-small cell lung cancer. Clones were read by immunoSEQ multiplex PCR, and TCRdb kept only the in-frame ones, dropping some. The sample includes 13,000 or so clones, around 80% of them seen just once. Sequenced: lung tumor tissue. These receptors were obtained from a human donor with non-small cell lung cancer. Each CDR3 is given with its conserved first and last residue.

v_gene: TRBV28
j_gene: TRBJ1-5
CDR3aa: CASSSGGRDSNQPQHF

v_gene: TRBV29-1
j_gene: TRBJ1-2
CDR3aa: CSVAGGLGYTF

v_gene: TRBV5-6
j_gene: TRBJ1-5
CDR3aa: CASSLSLVSQPQHF

v_gene: TRBV10-2
j_gene: TRBJ1-6
CDR3aa: CATTEGRSNSPLHF

v_gene: TRBV11-2
j_gene: TRBJ2-2
CDR3aa: CASSLDKLTGELFF

v_gene: TRBV7-8
j_gene: TRBJ1-5
CDR3aa: CASSLGPGNQPQHF

v_gene: TRBV4-3
j_gene: TRBJ1-5
CDR3aa: CASSQDGNQPQHF

v_gene: TRBV21-1
j_gene: TRBJ1-1
CDR3aa: CASVQDTEAFF

v_gene: TRBV7-8
j_gene: TRBJ2-7
CDR3aa: CASSPFFPGQAIYEQYF

v_gene: TRBV11-3
j_gene: TRBJ1-1
CDR3aa: CASSPPDRENTEAFF

v_gene: TRBV6-6
j_gene: TRBJ2-1
CDR3aa: CASSPRDRRHDEQFF

v_gene: TRBV11-2
j_gene: TRBJ2-3
CDR3aa: CASSLLAGGDTQYF

v_gene: TRBV29-1
j_gene: TRBJ1-1
CDR3aa: CSGGASNTEAFF

v_gene: TRBV7-2
j_gene: TRBJ1-5
CDR3aa: CASRTGSNQPQHF

v_gene: TRBV30
j_gene: TRBJ1-1
CDR3aa: CASERVQRNTEAFF

v_gene: TRBV19
j_gene: TRBJ2-2
CDR3aa: CASSVTRARTGELFF

v_gene: TRBV7-9
j_gene: TRBJ2-3
CDR3aa: CASSLTIQGHGTDTQYF

v_gene: TRBV5-4
j_gene: TRBJ1-1
CDR3aa: CASSGVGEAFF

v_gene: TRBV19
j_gene: TRBJ1-1
CDR3aa: CASSTSGDTEAFF

v_gene: TRBV9
j_gene: TRBJ1-5
CDR3aa: CASSVGDRGLGQPQHF

v_gene: TRBV4-3
j_gene: TRBJ2-7
CDR3aa: CASSPSGTGETYEQYF

v_gene: TRBV7-9
j_gene: TRBJ2-7
CDR3aa: CASSLGTYEQYF

v_gene: TRBV29-1
j_gene: TRBJ1-2
CDR3aa: CSDEHEYGYTF

v_gene: TRBV6-1
j_gene: TRBJ1-3
CDR3aa: CASSVQGLSGNTIYF

v_gene: TRBV5-6
j_gene: TRBJ2-5
CDR3aa: CASSLGPRSQETQYF

v_gene: TRBV6-6
j_gene: TRBJ1-6
CDR3aa: CASSWEGPPLHF

v_gene: TRBV4-1
j_gene: TRBJ2-5
CDR3aa: CASSQDPAGGLQETQYF

v_gene: TRBV4-2
j_gene: TRBJ1-5
CDR3aa: CASSQEGQGAQRQPQHF

v_gene: TRBV6-1
j_gene: TRBJ1-2
CDR3aa: CASSEALGASGGYTF

v_gene: TRBV23-1
j_gene: TRBJ2-3
CDR3aa: CASTDTQYF

v_gene: TRBV2
j_gene: TRBJ2-5
CDR3aa: CASIPGLAGKETQYF

v_gene: TRBV7-9
j_gene: TRBJ2-7
CDR3aa: CASSPPGYEQYF

v_gene: TRBV11-2
j_gene: TRBJ2-3
CDR3aa: CASSFGTDTQYF

v_gene: TRBV10-1
j_gene: TRBJ1-1
CDR3aa: CASSESKWEVEAFF

v_gene: TRBV4-2
j_gene: TRBJ2-3
CDR3aa: CASSQDVAGGMVNTQYF

v_gene: TRBV7-2
j_gene: TRBJ2-7
CDR3aa: CASSSSGLAGSVEQYF

v_gene: TRBV19
j_gene: TRBJ1-4
CDR3aa: CASSIGWKEKLFF

v_gene: TRBV10-3
j_gene: TRBJ1-6
CDR3aa: CAISGGGNSPLHF

v_gene: TRBV5-4
j_gene: TRBJ1-2
CDR3aa: CASSLPRVLDGYTF

v_gene: TRBV18
j_gene: TRBJ2-7
CDR3aa: CASSPGASSYEQYF

v_gene: TRBV5-1
j_gene: TRBJ1-2
CDR3aa: CASSILQGADYGYTF

v_gene: TRBV5-1
j_gene: TRBJ1-1
CDR3aa: CASTISNFNTEAFF

v_gene: TRBV9
j_gene: TRBJ2-7
CDR3aa: CASSVSVISSYEQYF

v_gene: TRBV5-1
j_gene: -
CDR3aa: CASSLTLAGSTLVYEQYF

v_gene: TRBV7-6
j_gene: TRBJ1-1
CDR3aa: CASSLTGAEAFF

v_gene: TRBV7-6
j_gene: TRBJ2-1
CDR3aa: CASSLVGPGQGFNEQFF

v_gene: TRBV9
j_gene: TRBJ1-3
CDR3aa: CASSYQVSSGNTIYF

v_gene: TRBV18
j_gene: TRBJ2-1
CDR3aa: CASSGTTDNEQFF

v_gene: TRBV14
j_gene: TRBJ2-7
CDR3aa: CASSQVEQVAYEQYF

v_gene: TRBV5-1
j_gene: TRBJ2-7
CDR3aa: CASSPYRGEQYF

v_gene: TRBV20-1
j_gene: TRBJ2-1
CDR3aa: CSALNNEQFF

v_gene: TRBV6-5
j_gene: TRBJ1-5
CDR3aa: CASSPQGNQPQHF

v_gene: TRBV19
j_gene: TRBJ1-1
CDR3aa: CASSIPQLNTEAFF

v_gene: TRBV5-1
j_gene: TRBJ1-5
CDR3aa: CASRTGTGSVQPQHF